Each of the 3 T cell receptor beta chains below was sequenced from the same sample in a study of PD-1 blockade in mismatch repair-deficient tumors. Profiled with immunoSEQ multiplex PCR; TCRdb holds only in-frame clones, not every one. The data show tens of thousands of clones, with 75% to 85% seen just once and around 20% held by the top ten. The sample consisted of peripheral blood, taken 12 weeks after starting pembrolizumab. The receptors were sampled from an adult with mismatch repair-deficient cancer.

V gene TRBV2 combines with J gene TRBJ1-1, with 10 bases lining up with TRBD1. CDR3 length: 12 amino acids. Germline assignment: CDR1 SNHLY and CDR2 FYNNEI. J gave up 10 bases and V 7 bases, and 6 bases lay outside the gene matches. The CDR3 nucleotides are TGTGCCAGCACCGGGACAGGGGCCGTAGCTTTCTTT. Translation: CASTGTGAVAFF.

V gene TRBV4-1 combines with J gene TRBJ2-7; 8 nucleotides line up with TRBD1. The ends lost 0 bases at V and 3 bases at J; junction bases unmatched: 13. Germline V gene data show CDR1 as MGHRA and CDR2 as YSYEKL. The CDR3 totals 18 residues. The DNA of the CDR3 is TGCGCCAGCAGCCAAGATTTGGTCTCCGCCGACAGGGGCTACGAGCAGTACTTC. Its translation is CASSQDLVSADRGYEQYF.

The chain combines TRBV27 with TRBJ1-5; D not certain. V lost 9 bases, J lost 4 bases, and 10 bases lay in between. This CDR3 contains 12 residues. Germline CDR1 and CDR2: MNHEY and SMNVEV (reference sequence). For the CDR3, the DNA is TGTGCCAGTATGACGGGGAATCAGCCCCAGCATTTT. This encodes CASMTGNQPQHF.